This TCR beta chain was recorded in a study of early T cells in non-severe SARS-CoV-2 infection. Study at large: Bulk RNA taken from unsorted whole blood was sequenced, leaving chains unpaired.

The library protocol tagged individual cDNA molecules with unique molecular identifiers. TCRdb re-derived calls from the 5' RACE reads in MiXCR, one entry per CDR3 protein. The table lists under 45,000 distinct CDR3 sequences, under 8% of them singletons, with approximately 26% in the top ten. The germline gives CDR1 SGHKS, CDR2 YYEKEE (reference sequence). This CDR3 comprises 13 residues. V gave up 4 bases and J gave up 6 bases, with 13 bases separating them. The chain recombines TRBV5-5 with TRBJ2-5, with unresolved D. This receptor was taken from an adult who was a healthcare worker with PCR-confirmed SARS-CoV-2 infection or an uninfected control (not recorded which). The material sequenced was whole blood, taken at baseline. CDR3 nucleotides: TGTGCCAGCAGCCCTCAGCTCGGAAAGACCCAGTACTTC. Translation gives CASSPQLGKTQYF.